This T cell receptor (beta chain) was identified in a study of T cells in tuberculosis. CDR3 length equals 13 residues. Trimming stripped 5 bases from V and 4 bases from J, with 11 bases between. Germline CDR1 SQVTM, CDR2 ANQGSEA. Clones were sequenced by immunoSEQ multiplex PCR, and TCRdb holds only the in-frame ones, with some missing. In the table there are 45,000 or so clones, roughly 96% of which are singletons. The TCR sequence derives from a donor aged 10 to 29 with latent tuberculosis or without tuberculosis infection. This chain joins TRBV29-1 and TRBJ2-2, with D maybe TRBD1 (6 bases). Sequencing was performed on PBMCs. The CDR3 DNA is TGCAGCGTTCGATACAGGGTCACCGGGGAGCTGTTTTTT. Translated, it gives CSVRYRVTGELFF.